This TCR beta chain originates from a study of T cell responses to AZD1222 COVID-19 vaccine. Only in-frame clones appear in the TCRdb table, and some are missing; sequencing was by immunoSEQ multiplex PCR. This sample carries about 110,000 clones, around 94% of them seen once, and the ten largest clones take approximately 2.2%. The TCR comes from an adult in good health. The material was peripheral blood, obtained on day 0 of AZD1222 vaccination.

CDR3: CASSEWAGEIGNQPQHF. In nucleotides, the CDR3 is TGTGCCAGCAGTGAATGGGCAGGGGAAATTGGCAATCAGCCCCAGCATTTT. This rearrangement joins TRBV2 to TRBJ1-5; tentative D call: TRBD1 (6 bases). V was cut by 2 bases and J by 2 bases, with 16 bases left in between. The germline V gene has CDR1 SNHLY and CDR2 FYNNEI. The CDR3 contains 17 residues.